The 29 T cell receptor beta chains in this list originate from one sample, sequenced in a study of CD8 T cells in ankylosing spondylitis. Study conclusions and caveats: What appeared characteristic of ankylosing spondylitis blood was a TCR beta motif of 7 or 8 highly homologous variants.

TCRdb re-called the 5' RACE reads with MiXCR, one entry per CDR3 protein. The sample contains about 450,000 distinct CDR3 sequences, approximately 26% of which appear only once. Their recognized antigens are unknown. The source material was blood, either unsorted or a sorted T cell fraction (not recorded which). Source of these receptors: a male donor with ankylosing spondylitis.

In this sample, this clonotype turned up a few times. The CDR3 here is CASSLGPKTQYF. DNA of the CDR3: TGTGCCAGCAGTTTGGGCCCAAAGACCCAGTACTTC. This chain connects TRBV12-3 or TRBV12-4 to TRBJ2-5; no reliable D call. The CDR3 is made up of 12 amino acids. The V end was cut by 3 bases, the J end by 6 bases, with 8 bases between.

The table lists this clonotype with a few counts. The chain employs TRBV6-6 and TRBJ2-5; D call uncertain. The CDR3 has 13 residues. With 9 bases removed from V and 1 base from J, the gap between germline ends came to 12 bases. The germline V gene encodes CDR1 MNHNY and CDR2 SVGAGI (reference sequence). The CDR3 is CARKTRPQETQYF. In nucleotides, the CDR3 is TGTGCCAGGAAGACACGGCCCCAAGAGACCCAGTACTTC.

This clonotype turned up a few times. The rearrangement joins TRBV20-1 to TRBJ2-3, with D maybe TRBD2 (5 bases). The CDR3 sequence is 13 residues long. CDR1 is DFQATT, CDR2 SNEGSKA, per germline (reference sequence). The V end was cut by 6 bases, the J end by 2 bases, with 12 bases between. This CDR3 is CSARARATDTQYF. In DNA form, the CDR3 reads TGCAGTGCGAGGGCGCGGGCCACAGATACGCAGTATTTT.

In its sample, this clonotype was seen many times. The chain carries TRBV7-9 and TRBJ1-2, with D tentatively TRBD1 (6 bases). Germline loops: CDR1 SEHNR, CDR2 FQNEAQ (reference sequence). With 2 bases removed from V and 2 bases from J, the gap between germline ends came to 12 bases. The CDR3 runs to 15 residues. The CDR3 protein is CASSLMDSPNYGYTF. CDR3 DNA: TGTGCCAGCAGCTTAATGGACAGCCCAAACTATGGCTACACCTTC.

This sequence joins TRBV2 and TRBJ2-1, with a possible D match to TRBD1 (6 bases). V lost 6 bases and J 0 bases, leaving 12 bases between the germline ends. Germline V gene data show CDR1 as SNHLY and CDR2 as FYNNEI. The CDR3 length is 15 residues. Here the CDR3 DNA reads TGTGCCAGCAGCACCGGGACAAACTCCTACAATGAGCAGTTCTTC. This translates into CASSTGTNSYNEQFF.

The chain links TRBV29-1 to TRBJ2-1, with TRBD2 matching 8 bases. Trimming at V came to 1 base and at J to 6 bases, leaving 11 bases not matched to a gene. The CDR3 contains 16 residues. The V gene's germline CDR1 is SQVTM and CDR2 ANQGSEA. The chain's CDR3 is CSVEGSLTGGSNEQFF. The CDR3 bases are TGCAGCGTTGAAGGTTCTTTAACGGGAGGGAGCAATGAGCAGTTCTTC.

The chain combines TRBV2 with TRBJ1-6; D unresolved. CDR1 and CDR2 (germline): SNHLY, FYNNEI. The CDR3 sequence is 11 residues long. Trimming took 8 bases from V and 9 from J, leaving 8 bases between them. The CDR3 loop reads CASGFPSPLHF. DNA for the CDR3: TGTGCCAGCGGTTTTCCTTCACCCCTCCACTTT.

The genes are TRBV5-6 and TRBJ2-7; D is perhaps TRBD2 (5 bases). Trimming removed 9 bases at V and 0 bases at J, with 16 bases between. The CDR3 runs to 14 residues. Germline CDR1 SGHDT, CDR2 YYEEEE. The CDR3 DNA reads as TGTGCCACCTCCCGGTCCGGGAACTCCTACGAGCAGTACTTC. Its translation: CATSRSGNSYEQYF.

The chain recombines TRBV29-1 with TRBJ1-1; D possibly corresponds to TRBD1 (6 bases). Germline V gives CDR1 SQVTM, CDR2 ANQGSEA. Trimming stripped 3 bases from V and 4 bases from J, with 12 bases between. The CDR3 covers 13 residues. The CDR3 loop is CSVDPTGLTEAFF. The DNA for the CDR3 is TGCAGCGTTGACCCAACAGGGCTCACTGAAGCTTTCTTT.

This clonotype was observed a few times. The gene calls are TRBV5-1 and TRBJ2-6; no definite D call. Trimming cost V 1 base and J 0 bases, with 5 bases left between them. This CDR3 is built from 15 residues. Per the germline V gene, CDR1 is SGHRS and CDR2 is YFSETQ. This CDR3 reads CASSLIYSGANVLTF. The CDR3 DNA reads TGCGCCAGCAGCTTGATCTACTCTGGGGCCAACGTCCTGACTTTC.

This clonotype turned up a few times. The chain recombines TRBV4-1 with TRBJ2-2, with 8 bases fitting TRBD2. The CDR3 totals 17 residues. Germline values: CDR1 MGHRA, CDR2 YSYEKL. The V gene end was trimmed by 0 bases and the J gene end by 6 bases; junction bases not matched to a gene: 9. The CDR3 DNA follows: TGCGCCAGCAGCCAAGATCGGGGGGGAGAGGCTTCCGGGGAGCTGTTTTTT. Protein product: CASSQDRGGEASGELFF.

The chain has TRBV4-1 and TRBJ2-2; D unclear. Germline V gene data show CDR1 as MGHRA and CDR2 as YSYEKL. CDR3 size: 16 residues. The ends were cut back, 2 bases at V and 6 bases at J, with 16 bases in the middle. The CDR3 coding sequence is TGCGCCAGCAGCCAACTCCAGGTCCTAGGCCCCGGGGAGCTGTTTTTT. It translates to CASSQLQVLGPGELFF.

V usage is TRBV27 and J usage is TRBJ1-1, with a tentative D call TRBD1 (5 bases). This CDR3 region has 15 residues. Germline V gives CDR1 MNHEY, CDR2 SMNVEV (reference sequence). The V gene lost 6 bases and the J gene lost 0 bases, with 14 bases spanning the gap. The CDR3 region has the DNA TGTGCCAGCAGGAAGACGGGACGGATGAACACTGAAGCTTTCTTT. Its protein is CASRKTGRMNTEAFF.

The chain employs TRBV20-1 and TRBJ1-4; D might be TRBD1 (6 bases). V gave up 3 bases and J gave up 5 bases, with 19 bases separating them. This CDR3 spans 16 amino acids. From germline, CDR1 is DFQATT and CDR2 SNEGSKA (reference sequence). The CDR3 sequence: CSARKGRGGHNEKLFF. CDR3 nucleotide sequence: TGCAGTGCTAGGAAGGGGCGTGGGGGACACAATGAAAAACTGTTTTTT.

A few counts support this clonotype. This chain joins TRBV27 and TRBJ2-7, with D possibly matching TRBD1 (8 bases). Germline V gene data show CDR1 as MNHEY and CDR2 as SMNVEV (reference sequence). The CDR3 spans 19 residues. The V and J ends lost 3 bases and 0 bases respectively, with 24 bases between them. Here the CDR3 reads CASSLKLQGGTGSSYEQYF. DNA for the CDR3: TGTGCCAGCAGTTTGAAACTACAGGGGGGGACGGGAAGCTCCTACGAGCAGTACTTC.

This chain links TRBV30 with TRBJ2-5, with D possibly matching TRBD1 (6 bases). The V end lost 4 bases, the J end lost 0 bases, and 15 bases lay between the germline ends. The V gene's germline CDR1 is GTSNPN and CDR2 SVGIG (reference sequence). The CDR3 extends over 15 amino acids. The CDR3 here is CAWTGDGQYQETQYF. CDR3 bases: TGTGCCTGGACAGGGGATGGGCAGTACCAAGAGACCCAGTACTTC.

This chain connects TRBV6-1 to TRBJ2-1; 7 nucleotides agree with TRBD2. The CDR3 runs to 15 residues. CDR1 is MNHNS, CDR2 SASEGT, per germline. V shed 6 bases and J 0 bases; nucleotides not matched to a gene: 5. The CDR3: CASRNRDYSYNEQFF. DNA for the CDR3: TGTGCCAGCAGGAACCGGGACTACTCCTACAATGAGCAGTTCTTC.

The chain joins TRBV11-2 to TRBJ2-2, with unresolved D. Germline V gives CDR1 SGHAT, CDR2 FQNNGV. The CDR3 totals 16 residues. The V and J ends lost 5 bases and 0 bases respectively, with 13 bases between them. The CDR3 region has the DNA TGTGCCAGCAGCGGAACCAAAGGCTCGAACACCGGGGAGCTGTTTTTT. Its translation: CASSGTKGSNTGELFF.

The rearrangement joins TRBV7-2 to TRBJ1-3, with TRBD1 matching over 7 bases. Germline assignment: CDR1 SGHTA and CDR2 FQGNSA. The CDR3 loop spans 16 amino acids. V shed 5 bases and J 4 bases; nucleotides not matched to a gene: 11. The CDR3: CASSRNQGGIGNTIYF. Written as DNA, the CDR3 is TGTGCCAGCAGCCGAAATCAGGGGGGTATAGGAAACACCATATATTTT.

This chain uses TRBV11-2 with TRBJ2-2, with unresolved D. This CDR3 comprises 15 residues. CDR1 SGHAT and CDR2 FQNNGV come from the germline V gene. The germline V and J ends were trimmed by 5 bases and 0 bases, with 10 bases remaining between them. CDR3 region: CASSQRLANTGELFF. The CDR3 DNA sequence: TGTGCCAGCAGCCAGCGATTAGCGAACACCGGGGAGCTGTTTTTT.

This clonotype showed up just a few times. The V gene is TRBV7-2, the J gene TRBJ2-1; a weak D match, TRBD2 (6 bases). The germline V and J ends were trimmed by 0 bases and 1 base, with 10 bases remaining between them. Germline V gene lookup returns CDR1 SGHTA and CDR2 FQGNSA. This CDR3 contains 16 residues. Here the CDR3 DNA reads TGTGCCAGCAGCTTAGCGCGCGGGGCGTCCTACAATGAGCAGTTCTTC. This gives the protein CASSLARGASYNEQFF.

The chain couples TRBV20-1 to TRBJ1-5; D remains unclear. CDR3 length equals 14 residues. Germline V lookup: CDR1 DFQATT, CDR2 SNEGSKA (reference sequence). Trimming took 3 bases from V and 5 from J, leaving 14 bases between them. Here the CDR3 reads CSASQAVVHQPQHF. CDR3 DNA sequence: TGCAGTGCTAGTCAAGCGGTCGTCCATCAGCCCCAGCATTTT.

The rearrangement links TRBV29-1 to TRBJ2-3; D uncertain. Germline V gives CDR1 SQVTM, CDR2 ANQGSEA. Trimming left V 4 bases short and J 4 bases short, with 12 bases between. The length of the CDR3 is 13 residues. This CDR3 reads CSVGVSGADTQYF. In DNA, the CDR3 is TGCAGCGTTGGAGTCAGTGGGGCAGATACGCAGTATTTT.

This sequence joins TRBV5-5 and TRBJ2-7, with 8 bases lining up with TRBD2. The CDR3 spans 14 residues. Looked up from germline, CDR1 is SGHKS and CDR2 is YYEKEE (reference sequence). V was pared by 2 bases and J by 3 bases, with 4 bases of the junction left unmatched. The CDR3 spells CASSLAGDFYEQYF. DNA of the CDR3: TGTGCCAGCAGCTTAGCGGGAGATTTCTACGAGCAGTACTTC.

In this sample, this clonotype turned up a few times. This chain joins TRBV5-1 and TRBJ2-3, with 11 bases that match TRBD2. Germline V gene data show CDR1 as SGHRS and CDR2 as YFSETQ. J was trimmed by 1 base and V by 1 base; bases with no gene match: 11. The CDR3 is 19 residues long. CDR3 DNA: TGCGCCAGCAGCTTGATCGGGACTAGCGGCGTGTGGGGCACAGATACGCAGTATTTT. Translation: CASSLIGTSGVWGTDTQYF.

The CDR3 loop is CASSDLAGAEWGNEQFF. CDR3 nucleotide sequence: TGCGCCAGCAGCGACCTAGCGGGAGCGGAGTGGGGCAATGAGCAGTTCTTC. The chain couples TRBV10-2 to TRBJ2-1, with 10 bases identical to TRBD2. V gave up 6 bases and J gave up 6 bases; unmatched junction bases: 14. The CDR3 runs 17 residues. CDR1 is WSHSY, CDR2 SAAADI, per germline.

A few counts support this clonotype. The V call is TRBV4-2, the J call TRBJ2-1, with TRBD2 matching over 9 bases. CDR3 length: 16 amino acids. Germline V gene data show CDR1 as LGHNA and CDR2 as YNFKEQ. The V and J ends lost 4 bases and 7 bases, in that order; junction bases with no gene match: 11. This CDR3 reads CASSPEGSGSQNEQFF. The CDR3 nucleotides read TGTGCCAGCAGCCCCGAGGGTAGCGGGAGTCAGAATGAGCAGTTCTTC.

This clonotype was recorded a few times. The chain links TRBV11-2 to TRBJ2-5; D is perhaps TRBD1 (6 bases). The germline V gene has CDR1 SGHAT and CDR2 FQNNGV. The CDR3 is 18 amino acids. Trimming pared 4 bases from V and 4 bases from J, leaving 25 bases between. The CDR3 nucleotides read TGTGCCAGCAGCTCTCCGACAGGTGCAAGACCTGTTTTAGAGACCCAGTACTTC. Translated: CASSSPTGARPVLETQYF.

This clonotype was counted ten times or more. This chain uses TRBV24-1 with TRBJ2-1; D is unresolved. Germline CDR1 is KGHDR and CDR2 is SFDVKD. The CDR3 has 11 residues. Deletions cut 5 bases from V and 7 bases from J, with 5 bases between. This chain's CDR3 is CATSVLNEQFF. CDR3 nucleotides: TGTGCCACCAGTGTGTTGAATGAGCAGTTCTTC.